These 24 T cell receptor beta chains were sequenced from one sample in a study of control samples from healthy donors and cancer patients. The assay was immunoSEQ multiplex PCR, and TCRdb's table has in-frame clones only and misses some. The sample has some 140,000 clones, 70% to 90% seen once. Sample: blood. Every receptor here comes from a woman in her 30s in good health.

The chain has TRBV2 and TRBJ2-2; TRBD1 matches 7 bases. This CDR3 has 15 amino acids. Trimming took 8 bases from V and 5 from J; bases not matched to a gene: 11. In germline, CDR1 is SNHLY, CDR2 FYNNEI. CDR3 sequence (DNA): TGTGCCAGCCGAAAAGACAGGGTTGGGACCGGGGAGCTGTTTTTT. It encodes CASRKDRVGTGELFF.

The chain combines TRBV2 with TRBJ1-5, with 8 positions matching TRBD1. Trimming cost V 4 bases and J 2 bases; bases outside gene matches: 13. This CDR3 region has 18 residues. Looked up from germline, CDR1 is SNHLY and CDR2 is FYNNEI. The CDR3 sequence: CASSGQGTAYTGNQPQHF. In nucleotides, the CDR3 is TGTGCCAGCAGTGGACAGGGGACGGCATATACTGGCAATCAGCCCCAGCATTTT.

The rearrangement links TRBV20-1 to TRBJ1-1, with no clear D. Trimming took 5 bases from V and 11 from J, leaving 15 bases between them. Germline V gene sequence: CDR1 DFQATT, CDR2 SNEGSKA (reference sequence). This CDR3 is 11 amino acids long. CDR3 in amino acids: CSAGLESGAFF. CDR3 bases: TGCAGTGCTGGTTTGGAGTCGGGGGCTTTCTTT.

This chain joins TRBV19 and TRBJ1-1, with TRBD1 as a possible D gene (6 bases). CDR1 is LNHDA, CDR2 SQIVND, per germline (reference sequence). V dropped 1 base and J dropped 2 bases, with 11 bases sitting between them. This CDR3 is 15 amino acids long. In nucleotides, the CDR3 is TGTGCCAGTAGTATAGCTGGAGGGGGAAACACTGAAGCTTTCTTT. This sequence encodes CASSIAGGGNTEAFF.

CDR3 in DNA: TGCGCCAGCAGCTCCGGACTAGCGGGGCCAAGCCAGCAGTACTTC. The encoded protein is CASSSGLAGPSQQYF. J is TRBJ2-7 and V is TRBV4-1; 12 positions agree with TRBD2. The CDR3 has 15 amino acids. Germline V gives CDR1 MGHRA, CDR2 YSYEKL. The trim removed 5 bases at V and 8 bases at J, leaving 10 bases unmatched.

In its sample, this clone ranks as medium-sized. The rearrangement joins TRBV5-6 to TRBJ2-3; D remains unclear. V was cut by 4 bases and J by 0 bases, with 12 bases left in between. In germline, CDR1 is SGHDT, CDR2 YYEEEE. The CDR3 consists of 15 residues. In DNA, the CDR3 is TGTGCCAGCAGCCCACGTTATCCGAGCACAGATACGCAGTATTTT. Residues: CASSPRYPSTDTQYF.

The chain uses TRBV9 and TRBJ2-1; 10 positions agree with TRBD1. The CDR3 length is 19 residues. Germline V gene sequence: CDR1 SGDLS, CDR2 YYNGEE. With 4 bases clipped from V and 5 bases from J, the junction kept 18 bases outside the gene matches. This CDR3 is CASSPRRGTGAGYNNEQFF. CDR3 coding DNA: TGTGCCAGCAGCCCAAGAAGAGGGACAGGGGCTGGGTATAACAATGAGCAGTTCTTC.

V gene TRBV10-1 combines with J gene TRBJ1-3; weak D call: TRBD1 (6 bases). From germline, CDR1 is WNHNN and CDR2 SYGVQD (reference sequence). CDR3 size: 15 residues. Trimming left V 3 bases short and J 4 bases short, with 13 bases between. The CDR3 DNA follows: TGCGCCAGCAGTGACCCTACAGGGACAGGAAACACCATATATTTT. It is translated as CASSDPTGTGNTIYF.

This chain joins TRBV30 and TRBJ2-5; maybe TRBD1 (6 bases). CDR3 size: 14 residues. CDR1 and CDR2 (germline): GTSNPN, SVGIG (reference sequence). The V end lost 0 bases, the J end lost 5 bases, and 13 bases lay between the germline ends. The CDR3 here is CAWSVLQGRETQYF. The DNA for the CDR3 is TGTGCCTGGAGTGTACTACAGGGCCGGGAGACCCAGTACTTC.

This clone was observed once. The chain joins TRBV5-4 to TRBJ1-2, with a possible D match to TRBD1 (5 bases). Trimming removed 0 bases at V and 7 bases at J, with 16 bases between. The CDR3 sequence is 15 residues long. Germline-derived CDR1 and CDR2 are SGHNT and YYREEE (reference sequence). This CDR3 is CASSLADGGDGGYTF. CDR3 DNA: TGTGCCAGCAGCTTGGCCGATGGGGGGGATGGTGGCTACACCTTC. Variable domain in full (rest from reference TRBV5-4 and TRBJ1-2): ETGVTQSPTHLIKTRGQQVTLRCSSQSGHNTVSWYQQALGQGPQFIFQYYREEENGRGNFPPRFSGLQFPNYSSELNVNALELDDSALYLCASSLADGGDGGYTFGSGTRLTVV.

The rearrangement joins TRBV18 to TRBJ1-2; TRBD1 matches 7 bases. Germline V lookup: CDR1 KGHSH, CDR2 LQKENI. The trim removed 6 bases at V and 7 bases at J, leaving 17 bases unmatched. This CDR3 has 16 amino acids. In DNA form, the CDR3 reads TGTGCCAGCTCCGTGGGACAGCTTCCGAATAAAGGTGGCTACACCTTC. Protein sequence: CASSVGQLPNKGGYTF. Full variable domain (outside the CDR3, taken from reference TRBV18 and TRBJ1-2): NAGVMQNPRHLVRRRGQEARLRCSPMKGHSHVYWYRQLPEEGLKFMVYLQKENIIDESGMPKERFSAEFPKEGPSILRIQQVVRGDSAAYFCASSVGQLPNKGGYTFGSGTRLTVV.

The V call is TRBV24-1, the J call TRBJ1-5, with TRBD1 matching 9 bases. J was trimmed by 4 bases and V by 0 bases; bases with no gene match: 12. CDR3 length equals 19 residues. Looked up from germline, CDR1 is KGHDR and CDR2 is SFDVKD. CDR3 protein: CATSDLTLQGARVNQPQHF. The CDR3 DNA reads as TGTGCCACCAGTGATTTGACTCTACAGGGGGCTAGGGTTAATCAGCCCCAGCATTTT.

This clone occurred a few times. The chain carries TRBV3-1 (or the pseudogene TRBV3-2) and TRBJ1-1, with D uncertain. This CDR3 region has 13 residues. With 1 base removed from V and 3 bases from J, the gap between germline ends came to 6 bases. Germline assignment: CDR1 LGHDT and CDR2 YNNKEL (reference sequence). The CDR3 here is CASSQVLDTEAFF. The CDR3 region has the DNA TGTGCCAGCAGCCAAGTTTTGGACACTGAAGCTTTCTTT.

V and J are TRBV5-3 and TRBJ2-2; 10 bases match TRBD2. TRBV5-3 is annotated as an ORF whose role is uncertain. V lost 6 bases, J lost 5 bases, and 4 bases stayed unmatched. The CDR3 is 14 amino acids. The CDR3 nucleotides read TGTGCCAGAATGGTAGCGGGAGGTACCGGGGAGCTGTTTTTT. The encoded protein is CARMVAGGTGELFF.

This sequence joins TRBV2 and TRBJ1-1, with D perhaps matching TRBD1 (5 bases). The CDR3 length is 13 residues. Per the germline V gene, CDR1 is SNHLY and CDR2 is FYNNEI. With 7 bases removed from V and 5 bases from J, the gap between germline ends came to 14 bases. CDR3 amino acids: CASNLQGGTEAFF. The CDR3 coding sequence is TGTGCCAGCAATTTGCAGGGTGGAACTGAAGCTTTCTTT.

The chain links TRBV2 to TRBJ2-3, with TRBD2 identical over 8 bases. The length of the CDR3 is 15 residues. The V gene's germline CDR1 is SNHLY and CDR2 FYNNEI. J lost 6 bases, V lost 4 bases, and 9 bases had no gene match. DNA of the CDR3: TGTGCCAGCAGTGGAACTAGCGGAGGTCGGGATACGCAGTATTTT. It specifies CASSGTSGGRDTQYF.

The CDR3 DNA is TGTGCCAGCATTCGCCCCCGACCGGGACAGTGGAATCAGCCCCAGCATTTT. It encodes CASIRPRPGQWNQPQHF. The rearrangement links TRBV27 to TRBJ1-5; 7 bases map to TRBD1. The CDR3 runs to 17 residues. Germline loops: CDR1 MNHEY, CDR2 SMNVEV (reference sequence). V gave up 7 bases and J gave up 4 bases; unmatched junction bases: 16.

The rearrangement links TRBV7-3 to TRBJ2-2; D might be TRBD1 (8 bases). Per germline, CDR1 SGHTA and CDR2 FQGTGA. The CDR3 length is 15 residues. The ends were cut back, 5 bases at V and 3 bases at J, with 13 bases in the middle. The CDR3 loop is CASSPTGGDTGELFF. The CDR3, as DNA: TGTGCCAGCAGCCCCACAGGGGGGGACACCGGGGAGCTGTTTTTT.

This rearrangement joins TRBV4-2 to TRBJ2-7, with 11 bases fitting TRBD1. The CDR3 sequence is 16 residues long. Unmatched junction bases numbered 3, after V lost 0 bases and J lost 2 bases. Per germline, CDR1 LGHNA and CDR2 YNFKEQ. The CDR3 region has the DNA TGTGCCAGCAGCCAAGAGTGGGGACAGGGGGCCTACGAGCAGTACTTC. This gives the protein CASSQEWGQGAYEQYF.

V usage is TRBV7-2 and J usage is TRBJ2-7; maybe TRBD2 (6 bases). CDR3 size: 14 residues. Germline V gene sequence: CDR1 SGHTA, CDR2 FQGNSA. V was trimmed by 5 bases and J by 2 bases, leaving 13 bases between them. The CDR3 region is CASSGRWGPYEQYF. Written as DNA, the CDR3 is TGTGCCAGCAGCGGGAGGTGGGGTCCCTACGAGCAGTACTTC.

This clone was picked up a small number of times. Other DNA sequences of this sample code for an identical CDR3. J is TRBJ2-7 and V is TRBV19; D not resolved. Germline V CDR1 and CDR2: LNHDA, SQIVND (reference sequence). V lost 4 bases and J lost 0, with 7 bases in between. There are 13 residues in the CDR3. CDR3 protein: CASSRESSYEQYF. CDR3 bases: TGTGCCAGTAGTAGGGAATCCTCCTACGAGCAGTACTTC.

The gene calls are TRBV5-1 and TRBJ2-2; D is unresolved. Trimming cost V 3 bases and J 0 bases, with 6 bases left between them. The CDR3 sequence is 14 residues long. In germline, CDR1 is SGHRS, CDR2 YFSETQ. The CDR3 loop reads CASSWAANTGELFF. The CDR3, as DNA: TGCGCCAGCAGCTGGGCCGCGAACACCGGGGAGCTGTTTTTT. The entire variable domain, with the rest obtained from reference TRBV5-1 and TRBJ2-2, is as follows: KAGVTQTPRYLIKTRGQQVTLSCSPISGHRSVSWYQQTPGQGLQFLFEYFSETQRNKGNFPGRFSGRQFSNSRSEMNVSTLELGDSALYLCASSWAANTGELFFGEGSRLTVL.

V and J are TRBV2 and TRBJ2-5; 7 nucleotides match TRBD2. CDR1 is SNHLY, CDR2 FYNNEI, per germline. Trimming took 6 bases from V and 4 from J; bases not matched to a gene: 8. This CDR3 spans 14 amino acids. CDR3 DNA: TGTGCCAGCAGCCCCCGCGGGAGAGGAGAGACCCAGTACTTC. This codes for CASSPRGRGETQYF.

V gene TRBV5-1 combines with J gene TRBJ1-2, with D uncertain. Trimming left V 0 bases short and J 3 bases short, with 12 bases between. This CDR3 comprises 15 residues. Looked up from germline, CDR1 is SGHRS and CDR2 is YFSETQ. The CDR3 region is CASSLGFRSDYGYTF. CDR3 nucleotides: TGCGCCAGCAGCTTGGGGTTTAGGTCCGACTATGGCTACACCTTC.